The clone carrying this TCR beta chain came up a few times. Antigen specificity is unknown. The CDR3 is made up of 18 amino acids. Trimming stripped 0 bases from V and 0 bases from J, with 13 bases between. Germline CDR1 is SGHRS and CDR2 is YFSETQ. The record originates from a study of CD8 T cells in ankylosing spondylitis. Findings and limits, study-wide: In synovial fluid and blood from reactive arthritis, some motif variants were previously reported. Researchers reportedly found disease-linked clones significantly enriched in matched ankylosing spondylitis synovial fluid. It appeared that ankylosing spondylitis blood was characterized by a TCR beta motif of fewer than 10 highly homologous variants. Researchers report that disease-linked clones proved CD8+ and relatively rare in peripheral blood.

In making TCR beta libraries, quantitative 5'-RACE with molecular barcodes was used. TCRdb used MiXCR to reprocess the 5' RACE reads, holding one entry per CDR3 protein. The table includes hundreds of thousands of distinct CDR3 sequences, roughly 12% detected once. The chain couples TRBV5-1 to TRBJ2-6; D may be TRBD1 or TRBD2 (6 bases each). This receptor was identified in a male donor with ankylosing spondylitis. Sequencing was carried out using blood, either unsorted or a sorted T cell fraction (not recorded which). CDR3 in DNA: TGCGCCAGCAGCTTGGCCGGGGGCTTTAGCTCTGGGGCCAACGTCCTGACTTTC. Its protein is CASSLAGGFSSGANVLTF.